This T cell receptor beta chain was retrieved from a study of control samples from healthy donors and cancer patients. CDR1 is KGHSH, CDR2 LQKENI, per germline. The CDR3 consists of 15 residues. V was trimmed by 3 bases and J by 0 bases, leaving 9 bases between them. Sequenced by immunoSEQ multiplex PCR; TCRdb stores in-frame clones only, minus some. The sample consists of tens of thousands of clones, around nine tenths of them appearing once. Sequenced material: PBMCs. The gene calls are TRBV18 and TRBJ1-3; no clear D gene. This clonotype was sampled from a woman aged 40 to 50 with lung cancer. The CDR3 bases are TGTGCCAGCTCACCCTGGGCCGGCTCTGGAAACACCATATATTTT. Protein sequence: CASSPWAGSGNTIYF.